This T cell receptor (beta chain) was documented in a study of T-cell reconstitution after alpha-beta-depleted transplantation in children (dated by TCRdb to the mid-2010s). Describing the broader study: Using TCR repertoire profiling, the study followed T-cell immune reconstitution in a quantitative way in children after TCRalphabeta/CD19-depleted allogeneic hematopoietic cell transplantation. The research as a whole found: The apparently early alphabetaT-cell count recovery about two months after transplant was reportedly dependent on only several hundred rapidly expanded clones derived from non-depleted graft cells. Over the following months the frequencies of hyperexpanded clones went down, and after one year T-cell counts and TCRbeta diversity were mostly credited to newly produced T cells. In some patients, the high TCRbeta diversity seen at day 60 was put down to recipient T cells and intrathymic progenitors that had survived conditioning.

About this clonotype: Its antigen remains unidentified. Base quality data are lacking; no much larger clone is found one base away.

This sample's treatment or condition label indicates: allogeneic hematopoietic cell transplantation with graft depleted of TCRalphabeta T cells and CD19 B cells. The transplant recipients were children given TCRalphabeta/CD19-depleted allogeneic hematopoietic cell grafts. The protocol used for the library was PCR. The sequencer listed for this sample is Illumina HiSeq 2500. TCR libraries were prepared with molecular barcoding, using unique molecular identifiers to normalize TCRbeta repertoire quantification. Using fastp trimming at Q25 and MiXCR clonotype assembly, TCRdb reanalyzed the public sequencing data and kept in-frame beta chains. Rows with a matching CDR3 protein are joined into one entry that keeps the most common DNA and genes. The sample table lists roughly 350,000 distinct CDR3 sequences, about a sixth of them with a count of one. The ten top clones hold approximately 44% of the sample.

The germline V gene specifies SGHRS as CDR1 and YFSETQ as CDR2. The CDR3 runs 15 residues from the cysteine to the phenylalanine. The retained sequence is limited to the CDR3, 45 bases, with the frame set at the first base. Compared with germline, V lacks 5 bases and J lacks 0 bases; bases without a gene match: 7. The source was PBMCs, mostly from graft donor cells, collected 360 days after TCRalphabeta/CD19-depleted stem cell transplant. The TCR comes from a male patient aged 2 to 10 who had a stem cell transplant for acute lymphoblastic leukemia, so the T cells may come from the graft donor. Recombination linked TRBV5-1 to TRBJ1-1, and TRBD1 matches 7 of the central bases. The nucleotide sequence is given as TGCGCCAGCAGGGCGATGACAGGGTTGAACACTGAAGCTTTCTTT. This encodes CASRAMTGLNTEAFF.